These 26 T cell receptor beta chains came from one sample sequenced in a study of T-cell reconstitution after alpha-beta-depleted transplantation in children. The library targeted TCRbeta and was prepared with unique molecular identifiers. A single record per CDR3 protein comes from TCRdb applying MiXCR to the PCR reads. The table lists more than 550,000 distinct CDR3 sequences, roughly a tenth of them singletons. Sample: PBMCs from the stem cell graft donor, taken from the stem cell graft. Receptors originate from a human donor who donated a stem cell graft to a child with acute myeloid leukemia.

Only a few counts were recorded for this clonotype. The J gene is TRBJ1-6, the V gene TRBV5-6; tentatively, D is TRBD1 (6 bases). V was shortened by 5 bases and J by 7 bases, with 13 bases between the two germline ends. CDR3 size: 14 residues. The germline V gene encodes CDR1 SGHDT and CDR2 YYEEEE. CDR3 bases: TGTGCCAGCAGGACGCAGGGGAGCAATTCACCCCTCCACTTT. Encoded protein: CASRTQGSNSPLHF.

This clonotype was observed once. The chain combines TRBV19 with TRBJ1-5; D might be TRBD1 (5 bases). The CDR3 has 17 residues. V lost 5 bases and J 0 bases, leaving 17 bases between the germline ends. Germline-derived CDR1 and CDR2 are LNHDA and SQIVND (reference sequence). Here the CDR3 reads CASSASFGGLSNQPQHF. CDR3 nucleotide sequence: TGTGCCAGTAGTGCCAGTTTCGGGGGACTTAGCAATCAGCCCCAGCATTTT.

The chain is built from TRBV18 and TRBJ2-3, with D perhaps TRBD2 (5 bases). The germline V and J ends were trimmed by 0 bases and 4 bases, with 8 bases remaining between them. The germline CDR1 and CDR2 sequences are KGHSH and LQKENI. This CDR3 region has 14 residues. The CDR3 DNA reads TGTGCCAGCTCACCACCGCTAGCCTCAGATACGCAGTATTTT. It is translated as CASSPPLASDTQYF.

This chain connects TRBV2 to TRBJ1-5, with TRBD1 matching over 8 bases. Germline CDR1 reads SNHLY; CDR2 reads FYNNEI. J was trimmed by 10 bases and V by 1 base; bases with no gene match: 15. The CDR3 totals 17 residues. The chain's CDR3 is CASSEDPLRDRFRPQHF. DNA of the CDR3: TGTGCCAGCAGTGAAGATCCCCTCCGGGACAGGTTTCGACCCCAGCATTTT. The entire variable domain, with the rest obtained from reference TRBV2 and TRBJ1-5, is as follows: EPEVTQTPSHQVTQMGQEVILRCVPISNHLYFYWYRQILGQKVEFLVSFYNNEISEKSEIFDDQFSVERPDGSNFTLKIRSTKLEDSAMYFCASSEDPLRDRFRPQHFGDGTRLSIL.

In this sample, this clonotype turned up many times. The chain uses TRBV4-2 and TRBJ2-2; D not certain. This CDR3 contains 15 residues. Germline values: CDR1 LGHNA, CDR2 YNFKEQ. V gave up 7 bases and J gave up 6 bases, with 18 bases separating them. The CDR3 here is CASIPGPDRAGELFF. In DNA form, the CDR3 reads TGTGCCAGCATCCCCGGACCAGATCGGGCCGGGGAGCTGTTTTTT.

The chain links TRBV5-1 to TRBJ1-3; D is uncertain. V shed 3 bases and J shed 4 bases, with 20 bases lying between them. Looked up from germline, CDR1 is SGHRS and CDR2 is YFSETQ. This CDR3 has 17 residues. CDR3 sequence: CASSSVSSSRSGNTIYF. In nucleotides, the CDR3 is TGCGCCAGCAGCTCCGTGTCGTCTTCCCGGAGCGGAAACACCATATATTTT.

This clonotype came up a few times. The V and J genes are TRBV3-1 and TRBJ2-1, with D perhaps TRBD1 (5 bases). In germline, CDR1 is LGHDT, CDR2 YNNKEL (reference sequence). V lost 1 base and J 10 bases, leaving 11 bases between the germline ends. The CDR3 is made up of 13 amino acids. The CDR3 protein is CASSQGGGIEQFF. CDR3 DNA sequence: TGTGCCAGCAGCCAAGGGGGCGGAATAGAGCAGTTCTTC.

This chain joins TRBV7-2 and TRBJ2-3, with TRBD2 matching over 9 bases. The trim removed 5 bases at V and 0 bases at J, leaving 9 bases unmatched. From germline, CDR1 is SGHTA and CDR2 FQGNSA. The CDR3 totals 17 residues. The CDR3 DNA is TGTGCCAGCAGCACCTCATCTAGCGGGGTTAGCACAGATACGCAGTATTTT. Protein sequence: CASSTSSSGVSTDTQYF.

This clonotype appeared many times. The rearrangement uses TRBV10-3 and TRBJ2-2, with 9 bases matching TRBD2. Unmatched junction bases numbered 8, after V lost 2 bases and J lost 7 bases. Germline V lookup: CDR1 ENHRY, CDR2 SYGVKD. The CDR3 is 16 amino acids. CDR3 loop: CAISEGIAGAGGELFF. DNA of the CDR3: TGTGCCATCAGTGAGGGGATAGCGGGAGCGGGCGGGGAGCTGTTTTTT.

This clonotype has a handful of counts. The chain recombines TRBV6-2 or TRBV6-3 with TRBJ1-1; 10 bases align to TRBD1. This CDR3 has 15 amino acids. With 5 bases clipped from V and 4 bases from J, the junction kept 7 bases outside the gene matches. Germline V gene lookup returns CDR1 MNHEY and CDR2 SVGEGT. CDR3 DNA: TGTGCCAGCAGTCGCCGGACAGGGGGAAGCACTGAAGCTTTCTTT. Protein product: CASSRRTGGSTEAFF.

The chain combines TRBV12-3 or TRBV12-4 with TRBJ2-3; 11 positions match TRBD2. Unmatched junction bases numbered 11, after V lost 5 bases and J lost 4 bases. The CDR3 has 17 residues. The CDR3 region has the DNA TGTGCCAGCAGTCCCCCTCTAGCGGGAGGTCGAGCAGATACGCAGTATTTT. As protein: CASSPPLAGGRADTQYF.

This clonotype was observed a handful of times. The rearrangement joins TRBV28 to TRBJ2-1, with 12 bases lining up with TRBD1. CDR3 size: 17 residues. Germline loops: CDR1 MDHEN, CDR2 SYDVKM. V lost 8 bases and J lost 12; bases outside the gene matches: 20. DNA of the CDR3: TGTGCCAGCTCCCCGGGACAGGGGGCGACGACACGGGTGGTGCAGTTCTTC. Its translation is CASSPGQGATTRVVQFF.

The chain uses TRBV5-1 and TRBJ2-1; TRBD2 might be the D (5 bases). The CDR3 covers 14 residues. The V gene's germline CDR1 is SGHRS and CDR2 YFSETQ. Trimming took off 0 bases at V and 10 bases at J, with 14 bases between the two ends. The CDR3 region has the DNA TGCGCCAGCAGCTTGGCTACTTTCGGCGGGGAGCAGTTCTTC. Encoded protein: CASSLATFGGEQFF.

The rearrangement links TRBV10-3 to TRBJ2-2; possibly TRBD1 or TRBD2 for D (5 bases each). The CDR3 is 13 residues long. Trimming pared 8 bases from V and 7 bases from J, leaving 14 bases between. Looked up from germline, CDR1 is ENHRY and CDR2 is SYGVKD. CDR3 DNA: TGTGCCATCTCCCAGTCGGGGCGCGGGGAGCTGTTTTTT. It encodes CAISQSGRGELFF.

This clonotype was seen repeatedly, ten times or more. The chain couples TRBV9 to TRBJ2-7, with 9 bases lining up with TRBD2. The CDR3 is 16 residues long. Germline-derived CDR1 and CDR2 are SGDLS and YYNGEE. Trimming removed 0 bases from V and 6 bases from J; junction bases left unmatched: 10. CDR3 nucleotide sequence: TGTGCCAGCAGCGTAGCCGGGACTAGCACCTTGAGCGAGCAGTACTTC. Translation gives CASSVAGTSTLSEQYF.

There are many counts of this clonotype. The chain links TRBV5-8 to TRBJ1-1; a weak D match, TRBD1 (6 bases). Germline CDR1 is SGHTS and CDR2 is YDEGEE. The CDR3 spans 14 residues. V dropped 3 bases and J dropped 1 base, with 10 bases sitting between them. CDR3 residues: CASSWYRANTEAFF. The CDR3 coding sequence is TGTGCCAGCAGCTGGTACAGGGCGAACACTGAAGCTTTCTTT.

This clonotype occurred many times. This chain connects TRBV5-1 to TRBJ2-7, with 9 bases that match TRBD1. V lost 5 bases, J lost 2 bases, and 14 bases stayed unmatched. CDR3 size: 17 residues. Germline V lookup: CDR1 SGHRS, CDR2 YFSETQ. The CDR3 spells CASRFGVSGTGTYEQYF. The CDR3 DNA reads TGCGCCAGCAGGTTCGGTGTCTCCGGGACAGGGACCTACGAGCAGTACTTC.

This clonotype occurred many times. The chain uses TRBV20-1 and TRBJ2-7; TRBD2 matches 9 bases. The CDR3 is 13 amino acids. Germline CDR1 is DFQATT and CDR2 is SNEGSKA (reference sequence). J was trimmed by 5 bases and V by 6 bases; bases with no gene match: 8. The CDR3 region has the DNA TGCAGTGCGAAGGGGACTAGCATCGACGAGCAGTACTTC. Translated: CSAKGTSIDEQYF.

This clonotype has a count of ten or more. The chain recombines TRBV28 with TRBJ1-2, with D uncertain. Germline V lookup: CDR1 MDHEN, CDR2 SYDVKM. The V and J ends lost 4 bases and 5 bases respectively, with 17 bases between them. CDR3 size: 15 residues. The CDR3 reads CASSSDPRTAYGYTF. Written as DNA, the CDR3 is TGTGCCAGCAGTTCCGACCCCCGGACGGCATATGGCTACACCTTC.

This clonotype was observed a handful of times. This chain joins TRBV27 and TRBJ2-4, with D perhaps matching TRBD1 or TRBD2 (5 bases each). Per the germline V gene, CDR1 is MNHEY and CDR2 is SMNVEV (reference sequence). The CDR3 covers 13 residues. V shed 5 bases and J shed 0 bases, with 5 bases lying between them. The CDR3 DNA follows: TGTGCCAGCAGTGGGACAGCCAAAAACATTCAGTACTTC. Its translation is CASSGTAKNIQYF.

CDR3 sequence reads: CASSRASEAYEQYF. In DNA, the CDR3 is TGTGCCAGCAGCCGGGCTAGCGAAGCCTACGAGCAGTACTTC. The V gene is TRBV3-1, the J gene TRBJ2-7; D is perhaps TRBD2 (6 bases). The CDR3 totals 14 residues. Between the trimmed V and J ends, which lost 4 bases and 2 bases, there was a span of 12 bases. Germline V CDR1 and CDR2: LGHDT, YNNKEL (reference sequence).

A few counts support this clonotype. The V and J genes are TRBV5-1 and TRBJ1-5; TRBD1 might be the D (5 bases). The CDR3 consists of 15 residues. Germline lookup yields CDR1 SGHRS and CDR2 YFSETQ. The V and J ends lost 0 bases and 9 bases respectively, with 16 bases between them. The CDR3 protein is CASSLGDLPPGPQHF. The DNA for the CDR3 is TGCGCCAGCAGCTTGGGGGACCTGCCACCGGGGCCCCAGCATTTT.

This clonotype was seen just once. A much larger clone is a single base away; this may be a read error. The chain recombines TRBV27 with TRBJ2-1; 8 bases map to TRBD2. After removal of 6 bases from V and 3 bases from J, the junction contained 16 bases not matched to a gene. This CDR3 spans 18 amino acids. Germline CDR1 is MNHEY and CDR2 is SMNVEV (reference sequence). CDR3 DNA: TGTGCCAGCAGCCCGGGACCAGCGGGAGTCAACTTCTACAATGAGCAGTTCTTC. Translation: CASSPGPAGVNFYNEQFF.

In DNA form, the CDR3 reads TGTGCCATCTCACTCCGGCCAATCACAGATACGCAGTATTTT. It yields the protein CAISLRPITDTQYF. The J gene is TRBJ2-3, the V gene TRBV6-2 or TRBV6-3; D remains unclear. Germline V gene sequence: CDR1 MNHEY, CDR2 SVGEGT. The CDR3 sequence is 14 residues long. V was trimmed by 10 bases and J by 2 bases, leaving 16 bases between them.

The DNA for the CDR3 is TGTGCCAGCAGTTATAGAGCTAGCGGGAGGTCGCCCTACGAGCAGTACTTC. Its protein is CASSYRASGRSPYEQYF. The chain combines TRBV6-2 or TRBV6-3 with TRBJ2-7; 11 nucleotides align to TRBD2. Per the germline V gene, CDR1 is MNHEY and CDR2 is SVGEGT. The V gene end was trimmed by 3 bases and the J gene end by 2 bases; junction bases not matched to a gene: 9. The CDR3 is 17 residues long.

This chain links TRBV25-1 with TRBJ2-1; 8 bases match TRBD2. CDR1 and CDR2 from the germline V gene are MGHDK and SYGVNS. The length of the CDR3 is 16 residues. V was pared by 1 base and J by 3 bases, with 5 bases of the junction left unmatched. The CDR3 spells CASSEWGTRGYNEQFF. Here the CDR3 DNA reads TGTGCCAGCAGTGAATGGGGGACTAGAGGCTACAATGAGCAGTTCTTC.